This T cell receptor beta chain was recovered during a study of multiple sclerosis patients with progressive multifocal leukoencephalopathy. Spiked into each PCR were synthetic inline TR CDR3 controls of all V-J pairings. Sequenced by immunoSEQ multiplex PCR; TCRdb stores in-frame clones only, minus some. Here the sample spans fewer than 40,000 clones, roughly 90% being singletons. Sample time point: time of PML onset. PML was confirmed by JC virus DNA in cerebrospinal fluid. This TCR came from a woman aged 40-49 years with progressive multifocal leukoencephalopathy. Material: PBMCs, obtained from a patient treated with natalizumab.

The DNA for the CDR3 is TGTGCCAGCAGGGGGAGCTCCTACGAGCAGTACTTC. Translation: CASRGSSYEQYF. This rearrangement joins TRBV21-1 to TRBJ2-7; the table gives TRBD2 as D, unverified against the DNA. TRBV21-1 represents a pseudogene. There are 12 residues in the CDR3.